The 28 T cell receptor beta chains listed next were all sequenced from one sample in a study of cytomegalovirus exposure and HLA in healthy donors. Amplification used 60 Vbeta primers and 13 Jbeta primers. Sequencing used immunoSEQ multiplex PCR; TCRdb keeps in-frame clones, though not all of them. The sample holds over 85,000 clones, 6% to 9% seen once. The specimen was PBMCs. These receptors came from a man between 50 and 59 years old in good health and CMV-seronegative.

In this sample, this clone turned up a few times. The gene calls are TRBV11-2 and TRBJ2-3; 10 bases match TRBD2. The CDR3 covers 14 residues. CDR1 and CDR2 from the germline V gene are SGHAT and FQNNGV. With V trimmed by 0 bases and J by 15 bases, 9 bases remained unmatched. In DNA form, the CDR3 reads TGTGCCAGCAGCTTAGATCTTGCTAGCGGGGGACCCTATTTT. Amino acid sequence: CASSLDLASGGPYF.

In DNA, the CDR3 is TGTGCCAGCAGCCCCAGCTCAGATCGGACAGGCTATGGCTACACCTTC. Translated: CASSPSSDRTGYGYTF. The chain uses TRBV27 and TRBJ1-2, with 7 bases matching TRBD1. CDR3 size: 16 residues. The V segment lost 6 bases and the J segment 4 bases; nucleotides outside the gene matches: 14. Per the germline V gene, CDR1 is MNHEY and CDR2 is SMNVEV (reference sequence).

This clone appeared a few times. The chain links TRBV9 to TRBJ1-4; D gene uncertain. Looked up from germline, CDR1 is SGDLS and CDR2 is YYNGEE. Trimming removed 0 bases from V and 8 bases from J, with 14 bases in between. There are 15 residues in the CDR3. The CDR3 DNA is TGTGCCAGCAGCGTAGAGGGAGGGAAGTCGGAAAAACTGTTTTTT. Translating it yields CASSVEGGKSEKLFF.

The chain combines TRBV6-6 with TRBJ1-2; no definite D call. V lost 4 bases to trimming and J lost 6 bases, with 18 bases between them. CDR1 and CDR2 from the germline V gene are MNHNY and SVGAGI (reference sequence). The CDR3 totals 15 residues. The CDR3 region has the DNA TGTGCCAGCAGTTCCCCGACTCTTTCGGAAGATGGCTACACCTTC. This encodes CASSSPTLSEDGYTF.

The chain uses TRBV11-2 and TRBJ1-6; possibly TRBD1 for D (5 bases). Germline assignment: CDR1 SGHAT and CDR2 FQNNGV. Trimming removed 5 bases at V and 9 bases at J, with 14 bases between. The CDR3 covers 14 residues. CDR3 DNA: TGTGCCAGCAGCCCTGTAGGGGAAGGTTCACCCCTCCACTTT. Its translation is CASSPVGEGSPLHF. The full variable domain, completed using reference TRBV11-2 and TRBJ1-6, is EAGVAQSPRYKIIEKRQSVAFWCNPISGHATLYWYQQILGQGPKLLIQFQNNGVVDDSQLPKDRFSAERLKGVDSTLKIQPAKLEDSAVYLCASSPVGEGSPLHFGNGTRLTVT.

This clone was counted between two and nine times. The V call is TRBV2, the J call TRBJ1-2; 7 nucleotides agree with TRBD1. Germline CDR1 reads SNHLY; CDR2 reads FYNNEI. There are 14 residues in the CDR3. Losses at the gene ends were 3 bases for V and 9 bases for J; bases not matched to a gene: 10. The CDR3 DNA sequence: TGTGCCAGCAGTGATGTTCGGGACAGCCTAAGCTACACCTTC. It yields the protein CASSDVRDSLSYTF.

The chain joins TRBV7-2 to TRBJ2-7; D possibly corresponds to TRBD1 (6 bases). V was cut by 4 bases and J by 1 base, with 14 bases left in between. Germline lookup yields CDR1 SGHTA and CDR2 FQGNSA. This CDR3 is 15 amino acids long. The CDR3 sequence is CASSSPQGGSYEQYF. The CDR3 nucleotides read TGTGCCAGCAGCTCTCCACAGGGTGGTTCCTACGAGCAGTACTTC.

The chain links TRBV28 to TRBJ2-7, with no clear D. Between the trimmed V and J ends, which lost 1 base and 6 bases, there was a span of 7 bases. In germline, CDR1 is MDHEN, CDR2 SYDVKM. This CDR3 has 12 amino acids. In DNA, the CDR3 is TGTGCCAGCAGTTTATTTACCAGCGAGCAGTACTTC. This codes for CASSLFTSEQYF.

The count of this clone is one. The chain uses TRBV7-2 and TRBJ2-2; the D is unclear. Per the germline V gene, CDR1 is SGHTA and CDR2 is FQGNSA. There are 14 residues in the CDR3. V was shortened by 5 bases and J by 4 bases, with 11 bases between the two germline ends. In DNA form, the CDR3 reads TGTGCCAGCAGCATCCTTGAGAGCACCGGGGAGCTGTTTTTT. Its protein is CASSILESTGELFF.

The chain recombines TRBV4-2 with TRBJ2-7, with 9 nucleotides matching TRBD2. V gave up 0 bases and J gave up 0 bases; unmatched junction bases: 9. There are 18 residues in the CDR3. Germline CDR1 is LGHNA and CDR2 is YNFKEQ. The CDR3 reads CASSQDLQREVSSYEQYF. The CDR3 coding sequence is TGTGCCAGCAGCCAAGATCTGCAGCGGGAGGTATCCTCCTACGAGCAGTACTTC.

This clone was counted only a few times. A read error may account for a junction end that differs from germline. This sequence joins TRBV7-7 and TRBJ1-2, with TRBD1 matching over 8 bases. The CDR3 contains 16 residues. The germline gives CDR1 SSHAT, CDR2 FNYEAQ (reference sequence). The CDR3 loop is CASSSPPGGADYGYTF. CDR3 in DNA: TGTGCTAGCAGCTCCCCCCCAGGGGGCGCGGATTATGGCTACACCTTC. The variable domain in full, completed from reference TRBV7-7 and TRBJ1-2, reads GAGVSQSPRYKVTKRGQDVTLRCDPISSHATLYWYQQALGQGPEFLTYFNYEAQPDKSGLPSDRFSAERPEGSISTLTIQRTEQRDSAMYRCASSSPPGGADYGYTFGSGTRLTVV.

This chain uses TRBV2 with TRBJ2-1, with TRBD1 as a possible D gene (5 bases). Germline assignment: CDR1 SNHLY and CDR2 FYNNEI. V lost 4 bases to trimming and J lost 8 bases, with 12 bases between them. This CDR3 region has 13 residues. The CDR3: CASSGQGRDEQFF. In nucleotides, the CDR3 is TGTGCCAGCAGTGGTCAGGGTCGCGATGAGCAGTTCTTC.

The chain employs TRBV2 and TRBJ2-7; a weak D match, TRBD2 (6 bases). This CDR3 contains 17 residues. V gave up 3 bases and J gave up 0 bases, with 18 bases separating them. From germline, CDR1 is SNHLY and CDR2 FYNNEI. The CDR3 loop reads CASSDGGGTLSSYEQYF. CDR3 nucleotides: TGTGCCAGCAGTGATGGGGGAGGAACCCTAAGCTCCTACGAGCAGTACTTC.

This clone was detected a few times. The chain joins TRBV19 to TRBJ2-7, with TRBD1 as a possible D gene (5 bases). V lost 0 bases and J lost 2, with 11 bases in between. From germline, CDR1 is LNHDA and CDR2 SQIVND (reference sequence). CDR3 length equals 15 residues. The DNA for the CDR3 is TGTGCCAGTAGTATAGATCGAGGACAAACCTACGAGCAGTACTTC. It specifies CASSIDRGQTYEQYF. The full variable domain, rest sourced from reference TRBV19 and TRBJ2-7, is DGGITQSPKYLFRKEGQNVTLSCEQNLNHDAMYWYRQDPGQGLRLIYYSQIVNDFQKGDIAEGYSVSREKKESFPLTVTSAQKNPTAFYLCASSIDRGQTYEQYFGPGTRLTVT.

This clone was counted a few times. The chain links TRBV6-6 to TRBJ2-1; 9 bases align to TRBD2. CDR1 and CDR2 (germline): MNHNY, SVGAGI (reference sequence). The CDR3 is made up of 14 amino acids. V lost 4 bases, J lost 2 bases, and 0 bases stayed unmatched. CDR3 coding DNA: TGTGCCAGCAGTTCTAGCGGGACCTACAATGAGCAGTTCTTC. Protein product: CASSSSGTYNEQFF.

The CDR3 sequence: CASSLEGGVEVNTEAFF. DNA of the CDR3: TGTGCCAGCAGTTTGGAGGGAGGGGTGGAGGTGAACACTGAAGCTTTCTTT. The rearrangement uses TRBV27 and TRBJ1-1; D perhaps matches TRBD1 (5 bases). There are 17 residues in the CDR3. Per germline, CDR1 MNHEY and CDR2 SMNVEV (reference sequence). Trimming stripped 3 bases from V and 0 bases from J, with 17 bases between.

This clone was counted a few times. This chain links TRBV28 with TRBJ1-2, with a tentative D call TRBD1 (6 bases). The CDR3 loop spans 17 amino acids. V was clipped by 6 bases and J by 7 bases, with 27 bases between them. Germline V gene data show CDR1 as MDHEN and CDR2 as SYDVKM. The CDR3 sequence: CASRSGVLVIETGGYTF. For the CDR3, the DNA is TGTGCCAGCAGGTCAGGGGTACTAGTTATCGAAACGGGTGGCTACACCTTC.

The table lists this clone with a few counts. The chain carries TRBV7-2 and TRBJ2-6; possible D gene TRBD2, 5 bases. The CDR3 length is 15 residues. Trimming stripped 5 bases from V and 1 base from J, with 9 bases between. The germline CDR1 and CDR2 sequences are SGHTA and FQGNSA. The DNA for the CDR3 is TGTGCCAGCAGCGCCGAGGGTTCTGGGGCCAACGTCCTGACTTTC. It is translated as CASSAEGSGANVLTF. Full variable domain (remainder filled in from reference TRBV7-2 and TRBJ2-6): GAGVSQSPSNKVTEKGKDVELRCDPISGHTALYWYRQSLGQGLEFLIYFQGNSAPDKSGLPSDRFSAERTGGSVSTLTIQRTQQEDSAVYLCASSAEGSGANVLTFGAGSRLTVL.

The rearrangement uses TRBV11-1 and TRBJ2-2; TRBD1 is a possible D gene (5 bases). The CDR3 sequence is 17 residues long. The ends were cut back, 6 bases at V and 0 bases at J, with 17 bases in the middle. The germline V gene encodes CDR1 SGHAT and CDR2 FQDESV (reference sequence). CDR3 in amino acids: CASSFGETVSNTGELFF. For the CDR3, the DNA is TGTGCCAGCAGTTTCGGCGAGACAGTTTCGAACACCGGGGAGCTGTTTTTT.

The chain is built from TRBV6-1 and TRBJ2-2; D is unclear. Germline values: CDR1 MNHNS, CDR2 SASEGT. The V end lost 2 bases, the J end lost 1 base, and 5 bases lay between the germline ends. The CDR3 contains 14 residues. CDR3 bases: TGTGCCAGCAGTGAATTGCGGAACACCGGGGAGCTGTTTTTT. This sequence encodes CASSELRNTGELFF.

The CDR3 DNA follows: TGTGCCAGCAGTCTGCAAACTTCCAATGAGCAGTTCTTC. Its protein is CASSLQTSNEQFF. The chain couples TRBV6-1 to TRBJ2-1; D call uncertain. The CDR3 has 13 residues. The germline CDR1 and CDR2 sequences are MNHNS and SASEGT. The ends were cut back, 5 bases at V and 6 bases at J, with 11 bases in the middle.

The chain uses TRBV27 and TRBJ1-5, with 10 bases aligning to TRBD1. CDR1 is MNHEY, CDR2 SMNVEV, per germline (reference sequence). CDR3 size: 17 residues. V shed 7 bases and J 7 bases; nucleotides not matched to a gene: 16. The CDR3 region has the DNA TGTGCCAGCATGCCTCTTACCGGGACAGGGGAAGACCAGCCCCAGCATTTT. Its protein product is CASMPLTGTGEDQPQHF.

This clone has a handful of counts. V is TRBV7-6 and J is TRBJ2-3; perhaps TRBD1 as D (5 bases). Trimming took 2 bases from V and 4 from J, leaving 10 bases between them. Germline CDR1 is SGHVS and CDR2 is FNYEAQ. The length of the CDR3 is 14 residues. The CDR3 spells CASSLQGSPDTQYF. For the CDR3, the DNA is TGTGCCAGCAGCTTACAGGGTAGTCCAGATACGCAGTATTTT.

This clone was seen only a few times. CDR3 nucleotides: TGTGCCAGCAGCCCCCGGGACAGGTTAACCGGGGAGCTGTTTTTT. Its protein product is CASSPRDRLTGELFF. J is TRBJ2-2 and V is TRBV9; 8 nucleotides match TRBD1. Germline values: CDR1 SGDLS, CDR2 YYNGEE. The CDR3 totals 15 residues. J lost 5 bases, V lost 4 bases, and 7 bases had no gene match.

This chain uses TRBV9 with TRBJ2-3; D is perhaps TRBD2 (5 bases). V gave up 1 base and J gave up 0 bases, with 9 bases separating them. CDR1 is SGDLS, CDR2 YYNGEE, per germline. The CDR3 is made up of 15 amino acids. The CDR3 region has the DNA TGTGCCAGCAGCGTAAGCGGTTTTAGCACAGATACGCAGTATTTT. Translation: CASSVSGFSTDTQYF.

This clone was counted only a few times. The genes are TRBV2 and TRBJ2-2; no firm D call. V was cut by 8 bases and J by 5 bases, with 6 bases left in between. The CDR3 length is 11 residues. CDR1 SNHLY and CDR2 FYNNEI come from the germline V gene. CDR3 DNA sequence: TGTGCCAGCCTTCGGACCGGGGAGCTGTTTTTT. It codes for CASLRTGELFF.

This clone showed up just a few times. V and J are TRBV7-9 and TRBJ2-3; 10 bases are shared with TRBD2. The CDR3 loop spans 17 amino acids. The trim removed 5 bases at V and 5 bases at J, leaving 13 bases unmatched. From germline, CDR1 is SEHNR and CDR2 FQNEAQ (reference sequence). This CDR3 is CASSQGALAGVGDTQYF. CDR3 bases: TGTGCCAGCAGCCAGGGGGCCCTAGCGGGAGTGGGAGATACGCAGTATTTT.

Remarks on this clone: Other DNA sequences from this sample encode an identical CDR3 as well. The chain couples TRBV14 to TRBJ2-7; D perhaps matches TRBD1 (5 bases). V was trimmed by 4 bases and J by 3 bases, leaving 7 bases between them. The CDR3 length is 12 residues. CDR1 and CDR2 from the germline V gene are SGHDN and FVKESK. Here the CDR3 reads CASSPQGYEQYF. CDR3 bases: TGTGCCAGCAGCCCCCAGGGCTACGAGCAGTACTTC.